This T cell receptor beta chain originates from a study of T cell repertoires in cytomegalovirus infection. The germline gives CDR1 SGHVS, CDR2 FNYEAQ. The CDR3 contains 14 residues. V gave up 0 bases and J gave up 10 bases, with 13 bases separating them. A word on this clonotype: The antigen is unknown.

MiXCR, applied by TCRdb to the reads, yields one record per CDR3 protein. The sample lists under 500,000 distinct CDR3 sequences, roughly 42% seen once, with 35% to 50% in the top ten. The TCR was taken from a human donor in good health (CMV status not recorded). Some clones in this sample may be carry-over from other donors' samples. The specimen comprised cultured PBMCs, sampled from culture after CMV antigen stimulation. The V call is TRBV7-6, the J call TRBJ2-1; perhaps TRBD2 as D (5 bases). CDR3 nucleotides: TGTGCCAGCAGCTTAGCTAGCGCTCTAGGGGAGCAGTTCTTC. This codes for CASSLASALGEQFF.